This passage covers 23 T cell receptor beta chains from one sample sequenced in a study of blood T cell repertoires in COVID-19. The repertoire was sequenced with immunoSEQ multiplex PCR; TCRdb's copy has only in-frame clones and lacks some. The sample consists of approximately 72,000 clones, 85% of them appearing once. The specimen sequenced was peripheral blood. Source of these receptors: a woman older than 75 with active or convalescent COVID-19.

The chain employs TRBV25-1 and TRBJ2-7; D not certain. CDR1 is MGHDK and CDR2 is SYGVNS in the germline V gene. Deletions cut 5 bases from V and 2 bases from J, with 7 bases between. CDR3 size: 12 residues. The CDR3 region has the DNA TGTGCCAGCAGTACACAAACCTACGAGCAGTACTTC. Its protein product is CASSTQTYEQYF.

CDR3 DNA sequence: TGTGCCAGCAGCCCCCGGGGACAGGGGGCGGGGGACACTGAAGCTTTCTTT. This encodes CASSPRGQGAGDTEAFF. The chain is built from TRBV9 and TRBJ1-1; 12 nucleotides line up with TRBD1. This CDR3 is built from 17 residues. Trimming at V came to 4 bases and at J to 3 bases, leaving 10 bases not matched to a gene. Per germline, CDR1 SGDLS and CDR2 YYNGEE.

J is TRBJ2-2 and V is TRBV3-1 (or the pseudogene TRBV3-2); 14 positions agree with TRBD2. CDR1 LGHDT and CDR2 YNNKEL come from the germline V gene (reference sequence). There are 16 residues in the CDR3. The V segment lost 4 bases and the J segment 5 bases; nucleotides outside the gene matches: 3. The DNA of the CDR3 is TGTGCCAGCAGCCCCCGGACTAGCGGGGGGACCGGGGAGCTGTTTTTT. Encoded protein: CASSPRTSGGTGELFF.

The DNA for the CDR3 is TGTGCCAGCAGCCAAAACTACACAGGGGCTAGCTCCTACGAGCAGTACTTC. Translating gives CASSQNYTGASSYEQYF. The V gene is TRBV3-1 (or the pseudogene TRBV3-2), the J gene TRBJ2-7, with 7 positions matching TRBD1. This CDR3 region has 17 residues. V was pared by 2 bases and J by 0 bases, with 10 bases of the junction left unmatched. Germline values: CDR1 LGHDT, CDR2 YNNKEL (reference sequence).

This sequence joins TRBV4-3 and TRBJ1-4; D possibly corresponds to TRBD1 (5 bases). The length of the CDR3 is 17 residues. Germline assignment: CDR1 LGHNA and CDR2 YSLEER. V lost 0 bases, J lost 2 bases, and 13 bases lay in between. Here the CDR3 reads CASSQEIQGLTNEKLFF. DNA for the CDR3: TGCGCCAGCAGCCAAGAAATCCAGGGACTGACTAATGAAAAACTGTTTTTT.

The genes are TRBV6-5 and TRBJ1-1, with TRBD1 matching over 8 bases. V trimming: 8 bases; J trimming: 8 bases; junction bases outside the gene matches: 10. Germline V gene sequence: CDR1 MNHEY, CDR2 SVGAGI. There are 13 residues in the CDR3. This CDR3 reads CASGLPQGAEAFF. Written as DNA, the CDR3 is TGTGCCAGCGGACTACCGCAGGGGGCAGAAGCTTTCTTT.

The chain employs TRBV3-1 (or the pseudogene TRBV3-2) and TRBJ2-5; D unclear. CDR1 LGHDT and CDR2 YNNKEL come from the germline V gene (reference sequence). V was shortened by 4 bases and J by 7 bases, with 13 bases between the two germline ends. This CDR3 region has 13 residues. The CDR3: CASSPTPPGTQYF. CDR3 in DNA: TGTGCCAGCAGCCCCACCCCGCCCGGGACCCAGTACTTC.

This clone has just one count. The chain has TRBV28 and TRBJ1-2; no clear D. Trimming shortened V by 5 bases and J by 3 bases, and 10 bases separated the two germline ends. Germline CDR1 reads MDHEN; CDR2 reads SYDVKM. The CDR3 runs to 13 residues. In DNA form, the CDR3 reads TGTGCCAGCAGTCCCCAGGAAGACTATGGCTACACCTTC. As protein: CASSPQEDYGYTF.

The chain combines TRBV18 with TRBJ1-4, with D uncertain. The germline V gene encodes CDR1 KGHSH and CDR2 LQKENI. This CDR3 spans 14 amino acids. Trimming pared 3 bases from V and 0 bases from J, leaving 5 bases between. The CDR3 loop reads CASSPYATNEKLFF. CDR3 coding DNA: TGTGCCAGCTCACCCTATGCAACTAATGAAAAACTGTTTTTT.

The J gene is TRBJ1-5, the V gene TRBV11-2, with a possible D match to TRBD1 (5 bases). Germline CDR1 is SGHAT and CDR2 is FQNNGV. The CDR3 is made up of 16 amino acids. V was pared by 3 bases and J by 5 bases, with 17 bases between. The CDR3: CASSFLGRALDQPQHF. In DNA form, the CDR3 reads TGTGCCAGCAGCTTTTTAGGCAGGGCGCTTGATCAGCCCCAGCATTTT.

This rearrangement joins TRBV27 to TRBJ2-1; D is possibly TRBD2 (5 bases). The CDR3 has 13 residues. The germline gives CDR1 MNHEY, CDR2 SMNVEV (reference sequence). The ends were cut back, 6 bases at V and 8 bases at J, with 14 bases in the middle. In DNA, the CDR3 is TGTGCCAGCAGGCGGACTCAACGGGATGAGCAGTTCTTC. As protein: CASRRTQRDEQFF.

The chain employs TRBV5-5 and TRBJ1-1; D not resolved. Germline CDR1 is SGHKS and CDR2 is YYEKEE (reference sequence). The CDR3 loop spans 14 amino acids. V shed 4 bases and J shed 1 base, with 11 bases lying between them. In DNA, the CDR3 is TGTGCCAGCAGCCCACTAGCAGAGAACACTGAAGCTTTCTTT. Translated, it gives CASSPLAENTEAFF.

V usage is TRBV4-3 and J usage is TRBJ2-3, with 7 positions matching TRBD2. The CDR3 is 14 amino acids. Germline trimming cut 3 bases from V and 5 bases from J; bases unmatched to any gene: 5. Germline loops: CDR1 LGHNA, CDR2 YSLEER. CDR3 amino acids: CASSHSGAEDTQYF. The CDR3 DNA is TGCGCCAGCAGCCACAGCGGGGCAGAAGATACGCAGTATTTT.

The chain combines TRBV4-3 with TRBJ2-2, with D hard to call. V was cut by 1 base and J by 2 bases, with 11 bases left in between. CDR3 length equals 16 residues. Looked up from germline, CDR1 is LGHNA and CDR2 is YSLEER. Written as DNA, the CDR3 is TGCGCCAGCAGCCAAGTACCAGTCAGTAACACCGGGGAGCTGTTTTTT. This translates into CASSQVPVSNTGELFF.

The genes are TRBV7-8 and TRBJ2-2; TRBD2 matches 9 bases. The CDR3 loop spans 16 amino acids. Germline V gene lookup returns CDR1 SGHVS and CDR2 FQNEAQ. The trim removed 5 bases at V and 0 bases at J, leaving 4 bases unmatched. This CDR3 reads CASSRAGGPNTGELFF. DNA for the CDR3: TGTGCCAGCAGCCGAGCGGGGGGTCCGAACACCGGGGAGCTGTTTTTT.

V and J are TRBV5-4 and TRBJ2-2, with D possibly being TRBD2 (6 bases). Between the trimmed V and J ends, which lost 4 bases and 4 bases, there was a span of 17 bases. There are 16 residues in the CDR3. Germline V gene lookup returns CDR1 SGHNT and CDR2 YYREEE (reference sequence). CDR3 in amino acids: CASSPRETIATGELFF. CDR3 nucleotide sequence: TGTGCCAGCAGCCCCCGGGAGACCATAGCCACCGGGGAGCTGTTTTTT.

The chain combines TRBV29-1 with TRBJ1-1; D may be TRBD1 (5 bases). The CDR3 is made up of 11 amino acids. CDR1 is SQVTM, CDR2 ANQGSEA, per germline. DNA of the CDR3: TGCACGGGGGATCGCGGGACTGAAGCTTTCTTT. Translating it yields CTGDRGTEAFF.

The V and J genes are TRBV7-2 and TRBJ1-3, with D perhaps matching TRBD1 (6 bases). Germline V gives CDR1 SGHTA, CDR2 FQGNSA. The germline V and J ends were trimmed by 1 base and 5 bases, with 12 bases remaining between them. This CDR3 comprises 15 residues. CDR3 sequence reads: CASSLEVGARNTIYF. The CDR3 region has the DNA TGTGCCAGCAGCTTAGAGGTGGGGGCAAGAAACACCATATATTTT.

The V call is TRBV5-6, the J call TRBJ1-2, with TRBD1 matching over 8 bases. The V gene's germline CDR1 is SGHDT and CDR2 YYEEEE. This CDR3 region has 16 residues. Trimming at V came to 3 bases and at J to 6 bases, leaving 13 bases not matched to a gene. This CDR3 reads CASSWKPTGVYDGYTF. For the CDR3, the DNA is TGTGCCAGCAGCTGGAAACCGACAGGGGTCTATGATGGCTACACCTTC.

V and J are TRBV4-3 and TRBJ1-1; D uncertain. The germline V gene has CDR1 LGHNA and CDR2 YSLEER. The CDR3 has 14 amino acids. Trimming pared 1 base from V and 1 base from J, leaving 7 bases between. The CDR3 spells CASSQVGRNTEAFF. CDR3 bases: TGCGCCAGCAGCCAAGTTGGGCGGAACACTGAAGCTTTCTTT.

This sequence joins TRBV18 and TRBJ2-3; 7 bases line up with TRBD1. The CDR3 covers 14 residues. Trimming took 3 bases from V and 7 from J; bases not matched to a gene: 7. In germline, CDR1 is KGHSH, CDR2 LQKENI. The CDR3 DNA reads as TGTGCCAGCTCACCTATGGACAGGAGACATACGCAGTATTTT. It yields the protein CASSPMDRRHTQYF.

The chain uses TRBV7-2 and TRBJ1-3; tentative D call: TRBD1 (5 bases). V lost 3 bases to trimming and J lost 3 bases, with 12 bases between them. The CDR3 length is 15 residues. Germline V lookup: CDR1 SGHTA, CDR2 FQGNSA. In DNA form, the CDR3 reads TGTGCCAGCAGCTTGGGGGGAATGTATGGAAACACCATATATTTT. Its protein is CASSLGGMYGNTIYF.

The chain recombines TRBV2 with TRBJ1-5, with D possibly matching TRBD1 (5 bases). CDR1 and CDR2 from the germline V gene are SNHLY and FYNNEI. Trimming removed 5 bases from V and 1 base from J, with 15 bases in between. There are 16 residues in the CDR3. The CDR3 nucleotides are TGTGCCAGCAGTCCCCAGGGAGGGAGAAGCAATCAGCCCCAGCATTTT. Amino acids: CASSPQGGRSNQPQHF. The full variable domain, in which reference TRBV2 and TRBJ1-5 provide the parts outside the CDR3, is EPEVTQTPSHQVTQMGQEVILRCVPISNHLYFYWYRQILGQKVEFLVSFYNNEISEKSEIFDDQFSVERPDGSNFTLKIRSTKLEDSAMYFCASSPQGGRSNQPQHFGDGTRLSIL.